This T cell receptor beta chain is drawn from a study of Graves' ophthalmopathy and Graves' hyperthyroidism. Additional autoimmune diseases, uncontrolled infections, pregnancy or lactation disqualified patients. The PBMCs originated from approximately 10 ml of fresh peripheral blood. Per the germline V gene, CDR1 is ENHRY and CDR2 is SYGVKD. V was shortened by 3 bases and J by 3 bases, with 8 bases between the two germline ends. The CDR3 totals 13 residues. Comment on this clonotype: Just one base apart from a much larger clone, this may be a read error.

The TCR beta CDR3 regions underwent amplification from RNA transcripts. HTBI primers primed a first-round RT-PCR, and a second-round multiplex PCR followed. TCRdb re-derived calls from the multiplex PCR reads in MiXCR, one entry per CDR3 protein. Among 600,000 to 700,000 distinct CDR3 sequences, just over 40% were seen once, and the ten largest hold roughly 3%. Sequencing input: peripheral blood. This receptor was identified in an adult man with Graves' ophthalmopathy. The gene calls are TRBV10-3 and TRBJ1-2, with D perhaps matching TRBD1 (5 bases). In DNA form, the CDR3 reads TGTGCCATCAGTGATCAGGGCTACTATGGCTACACCTTC. Amino acids: CAISDQGYYGYTF.